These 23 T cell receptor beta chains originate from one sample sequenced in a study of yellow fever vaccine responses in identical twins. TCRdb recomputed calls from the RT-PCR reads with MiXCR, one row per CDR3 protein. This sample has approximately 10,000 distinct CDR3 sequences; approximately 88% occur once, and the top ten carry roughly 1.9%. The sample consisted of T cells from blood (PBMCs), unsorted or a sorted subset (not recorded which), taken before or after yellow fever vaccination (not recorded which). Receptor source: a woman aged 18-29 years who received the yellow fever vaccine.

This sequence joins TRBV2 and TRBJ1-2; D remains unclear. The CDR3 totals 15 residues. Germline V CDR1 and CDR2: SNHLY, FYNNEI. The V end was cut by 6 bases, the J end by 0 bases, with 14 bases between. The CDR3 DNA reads TGTGCCAGCAGGGGCCCGCAAGGAGCTAACTATGGCTACACCTTC. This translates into CASRGPQGANYGYTF.

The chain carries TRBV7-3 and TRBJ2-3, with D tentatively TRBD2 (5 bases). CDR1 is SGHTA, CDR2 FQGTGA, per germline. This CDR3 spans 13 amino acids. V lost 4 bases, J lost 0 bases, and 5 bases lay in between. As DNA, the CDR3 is TGTGCCAGCAGCTGGACTAGCACAGATACGCAGTATTTT. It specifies CASSWTSTDTQYF.

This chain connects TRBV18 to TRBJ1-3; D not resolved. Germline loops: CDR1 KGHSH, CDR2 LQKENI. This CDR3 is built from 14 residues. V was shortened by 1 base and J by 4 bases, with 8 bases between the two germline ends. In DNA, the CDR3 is TGTGCCAGCTCACCACGGAACCTCGGAAACACCATATATTTT. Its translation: CASSPRNLGNTIYF. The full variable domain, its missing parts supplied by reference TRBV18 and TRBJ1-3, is NAGVMQNPRHLVRRRGQEARLRCSPMKGHSHVYWYRQLPEEGLKFMVYLQKENIIDESGMPKERFSAEFPKEGPSILRIQQVVRGDSAAYFCASSPRNLGNTIYFGEGSWLTVV.

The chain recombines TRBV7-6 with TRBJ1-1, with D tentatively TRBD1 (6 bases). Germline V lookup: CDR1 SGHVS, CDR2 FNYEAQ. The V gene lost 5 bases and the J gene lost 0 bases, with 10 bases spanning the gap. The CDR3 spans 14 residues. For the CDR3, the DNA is TGTGCCAGCAGCCCGGACAGAATGAACACTGAAGCTTTCTTT. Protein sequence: CASSPDRMNTEAFF.

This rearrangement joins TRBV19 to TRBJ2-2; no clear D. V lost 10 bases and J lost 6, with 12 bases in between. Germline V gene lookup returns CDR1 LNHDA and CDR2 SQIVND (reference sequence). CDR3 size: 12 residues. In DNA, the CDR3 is TGTGCCACTCAAAGGGCAGCCGGGGAGCTGTTTTTT. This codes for CATQRAAGELFF.

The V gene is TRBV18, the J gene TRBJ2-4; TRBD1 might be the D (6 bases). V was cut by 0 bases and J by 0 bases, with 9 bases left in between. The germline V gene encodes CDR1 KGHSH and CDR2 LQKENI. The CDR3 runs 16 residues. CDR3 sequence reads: CASSPPGGLAKNIQYF. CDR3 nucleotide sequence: TGTGCCAGCTCACCACCAGGGGGATTAGCCAAAAACATTCAGTACTTC.

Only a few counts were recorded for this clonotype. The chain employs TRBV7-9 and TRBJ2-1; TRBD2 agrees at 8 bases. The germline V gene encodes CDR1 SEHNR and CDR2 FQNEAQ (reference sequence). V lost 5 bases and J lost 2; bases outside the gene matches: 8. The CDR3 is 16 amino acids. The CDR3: CASSLYGGAAYNEQFF. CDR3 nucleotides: TGTGCCAGCAGCCTATACGGGGGGGCCGCCTACAATGAGCAGTTCTTC.

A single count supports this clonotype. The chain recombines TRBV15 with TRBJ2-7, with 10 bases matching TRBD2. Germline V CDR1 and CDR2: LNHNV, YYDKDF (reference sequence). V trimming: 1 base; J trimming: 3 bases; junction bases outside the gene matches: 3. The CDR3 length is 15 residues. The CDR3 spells CATSRGLAGDYEQYF. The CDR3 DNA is TGTGCCACCAGCAGAGGTCTAGCGGGAGACTACGAGCAGTACTTC.

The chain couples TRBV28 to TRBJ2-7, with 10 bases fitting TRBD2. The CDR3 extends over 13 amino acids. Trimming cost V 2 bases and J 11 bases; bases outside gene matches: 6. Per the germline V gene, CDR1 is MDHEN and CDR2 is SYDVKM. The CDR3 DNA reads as TGTGCCAGCAGTTTACCAATACTAGCGGGAAAGTACTTC. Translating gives CASSLPILAGKYF.

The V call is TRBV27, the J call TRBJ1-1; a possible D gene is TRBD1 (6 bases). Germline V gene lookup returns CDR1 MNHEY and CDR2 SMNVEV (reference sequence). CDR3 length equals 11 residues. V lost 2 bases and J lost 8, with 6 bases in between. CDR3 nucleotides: TGTGCCAGCAGTTTAGGGACAGAAGCTTTCTTT. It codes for CASSLGTEAFF.

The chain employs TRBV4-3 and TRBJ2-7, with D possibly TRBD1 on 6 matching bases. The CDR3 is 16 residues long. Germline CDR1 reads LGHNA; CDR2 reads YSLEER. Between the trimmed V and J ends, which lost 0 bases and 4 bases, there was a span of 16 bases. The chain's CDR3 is CASSQEHRAGLYEQYF. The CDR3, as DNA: TGCGCCAGCAGCCAAGAACACAGGGCAGGGTTATACGAGCAGTACTTC.

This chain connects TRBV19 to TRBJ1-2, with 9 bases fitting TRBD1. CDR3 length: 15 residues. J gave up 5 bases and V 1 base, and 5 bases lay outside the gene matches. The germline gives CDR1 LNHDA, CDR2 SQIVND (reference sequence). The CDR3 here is CASSIGGQGGYGYTF. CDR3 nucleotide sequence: TGTGCCAGTAGTATAGGGGGACAGGGAGGATATGGCTACACCTTC.

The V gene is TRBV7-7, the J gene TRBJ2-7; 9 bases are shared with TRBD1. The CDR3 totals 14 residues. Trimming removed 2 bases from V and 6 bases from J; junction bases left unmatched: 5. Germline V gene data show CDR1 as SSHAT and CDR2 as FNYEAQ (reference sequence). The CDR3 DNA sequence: TGTGCCAGCAGCTTAAAGGGACAGGGAACCGAGCAGTACTTC. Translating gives CASSLKGQGTEQYF. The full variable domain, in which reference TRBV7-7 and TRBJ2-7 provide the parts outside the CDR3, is GAGVSQSPRYKVTKRGQDVTLRCDPISSHATLYWYQQALGQGPEFLTYFNYEAQPDKSGLPSDRFSAERPEGSISTLTIQRTEQRDSAMYRCASSLKGQGTEQYFGPGTRLTVT.

CDR3 sequence: CSAEKHGTNSPLHF. As DNA, the CDR3 is TGCAGTGCTGAAAAACATGGGACTAATTCACCCCTCCACTTT. The chain combines TRBV20-1 with TRBJ1-6; possible D gene TRBD1, 5 bases. The CDR3 is 14 residues long. Trimming shortened V by 5 bases and J by 6 bases, and 14 bases separated the two germline ends. Per germline, CDR1 DFQATT and CDR2 SNEGSKA (reference sequence).

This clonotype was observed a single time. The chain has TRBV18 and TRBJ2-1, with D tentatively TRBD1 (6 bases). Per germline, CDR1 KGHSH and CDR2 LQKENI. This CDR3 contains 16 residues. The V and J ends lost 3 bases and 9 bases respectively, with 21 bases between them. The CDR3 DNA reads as TGTGCCAGCTCACCTGTTCACTCCGAACTACAGGGTGAGCAGTTCTTC. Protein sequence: CASSPVHSELQGEQFF.

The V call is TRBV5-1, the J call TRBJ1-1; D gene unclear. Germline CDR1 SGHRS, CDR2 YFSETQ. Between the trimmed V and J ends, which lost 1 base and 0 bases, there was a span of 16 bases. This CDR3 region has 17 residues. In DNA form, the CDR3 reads TGCGCCAGCAGCTTGTTAGGCAACGGGGTAATGAACACTGAAGCTTTCTTT. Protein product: CASSLLGNGVMNTEAFF.

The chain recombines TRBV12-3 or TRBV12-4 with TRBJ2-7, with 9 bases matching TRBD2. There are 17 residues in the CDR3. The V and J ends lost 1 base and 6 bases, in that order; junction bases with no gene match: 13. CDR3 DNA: TGTGCCAGCAGTTTAGGAGCGGGAGGAGTCTTGGGGATCGAGCAGTACTTC. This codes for CASSLGAGGVLGIEQYF.

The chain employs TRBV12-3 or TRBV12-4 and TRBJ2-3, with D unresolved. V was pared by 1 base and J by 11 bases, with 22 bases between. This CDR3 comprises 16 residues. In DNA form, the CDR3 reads TGTGCCAGCAGTTTAGTAGTACAAGACCCCCCTCAGAAGCAGTATTTT. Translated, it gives CASSLVVQDPPQKQYF.

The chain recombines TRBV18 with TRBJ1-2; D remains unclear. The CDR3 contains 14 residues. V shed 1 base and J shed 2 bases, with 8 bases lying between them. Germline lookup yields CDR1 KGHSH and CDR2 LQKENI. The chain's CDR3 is CASSPRQTNYGYTF. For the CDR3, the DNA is TGTGCCAGCTCACCACGGCAGACCAACTATGGCTACACCTTC.

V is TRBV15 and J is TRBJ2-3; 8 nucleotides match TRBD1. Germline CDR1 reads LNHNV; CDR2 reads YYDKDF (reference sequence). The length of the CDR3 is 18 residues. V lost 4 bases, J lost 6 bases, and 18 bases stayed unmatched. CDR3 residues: CATSKKRTGRFTNDTQYF. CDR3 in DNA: TGTGCCACCAGCAAAAAGCGGACAGGGAGGTTCACAAACGATACGCAGTATTTT.

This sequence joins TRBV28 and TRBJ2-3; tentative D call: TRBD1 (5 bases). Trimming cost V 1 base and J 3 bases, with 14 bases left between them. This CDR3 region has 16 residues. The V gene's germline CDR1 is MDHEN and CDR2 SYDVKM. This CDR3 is CASSLFQGLETDTQYF. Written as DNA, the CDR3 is TGTGCCAGCAGTTTATTTCAGGGTTTGGAGACAGATACGCAGTATTTT. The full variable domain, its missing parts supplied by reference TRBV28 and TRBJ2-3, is DVKVTQSSRYLVKRTGEKVFLECVQDMDHENMFWYRQDPGLGLRLIYFSYDVKMKEKGDIPEGYSVSREKKERFSLILESASTNQTSMYLCASSLFQGLETDTQYFGPGTRLTVL.

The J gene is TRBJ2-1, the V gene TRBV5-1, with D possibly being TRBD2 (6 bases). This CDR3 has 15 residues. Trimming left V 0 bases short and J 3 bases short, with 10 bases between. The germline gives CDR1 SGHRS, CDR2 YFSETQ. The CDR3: CASSLAGGDYNEQFF. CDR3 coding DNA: TGCGCCAGCAGCTTGGCCGGCGGGGACTACAATGAGCAGTTCTTC.

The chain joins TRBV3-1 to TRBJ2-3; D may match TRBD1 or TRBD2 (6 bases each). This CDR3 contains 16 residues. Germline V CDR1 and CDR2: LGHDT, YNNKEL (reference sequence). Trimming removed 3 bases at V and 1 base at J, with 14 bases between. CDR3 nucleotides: TGTGCCAGCAGCCAGCCCCTGGGGGGCCGCACAGATACGCAGTATTTT. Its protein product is CASSQPLGGRTDTQYF.